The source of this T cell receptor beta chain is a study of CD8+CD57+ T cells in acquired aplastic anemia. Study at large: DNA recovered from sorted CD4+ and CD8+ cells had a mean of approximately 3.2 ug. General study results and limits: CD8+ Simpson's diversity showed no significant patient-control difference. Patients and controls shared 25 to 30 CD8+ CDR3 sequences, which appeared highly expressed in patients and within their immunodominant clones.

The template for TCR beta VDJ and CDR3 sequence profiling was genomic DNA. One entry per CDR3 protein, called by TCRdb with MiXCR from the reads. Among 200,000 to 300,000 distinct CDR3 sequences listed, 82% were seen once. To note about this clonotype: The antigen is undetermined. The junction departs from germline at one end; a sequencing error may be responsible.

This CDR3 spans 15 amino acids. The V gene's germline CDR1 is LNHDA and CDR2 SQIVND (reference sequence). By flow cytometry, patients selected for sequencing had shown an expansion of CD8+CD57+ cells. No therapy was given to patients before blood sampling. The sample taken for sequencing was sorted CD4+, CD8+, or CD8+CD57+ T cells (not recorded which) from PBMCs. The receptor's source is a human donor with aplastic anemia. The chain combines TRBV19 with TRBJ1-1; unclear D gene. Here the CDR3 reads CASSIASAAYTEPFF. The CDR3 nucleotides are TGTGCCAGTAGTATAGCTAGCGCAGCCTACACTGAACCGTTCTTC.